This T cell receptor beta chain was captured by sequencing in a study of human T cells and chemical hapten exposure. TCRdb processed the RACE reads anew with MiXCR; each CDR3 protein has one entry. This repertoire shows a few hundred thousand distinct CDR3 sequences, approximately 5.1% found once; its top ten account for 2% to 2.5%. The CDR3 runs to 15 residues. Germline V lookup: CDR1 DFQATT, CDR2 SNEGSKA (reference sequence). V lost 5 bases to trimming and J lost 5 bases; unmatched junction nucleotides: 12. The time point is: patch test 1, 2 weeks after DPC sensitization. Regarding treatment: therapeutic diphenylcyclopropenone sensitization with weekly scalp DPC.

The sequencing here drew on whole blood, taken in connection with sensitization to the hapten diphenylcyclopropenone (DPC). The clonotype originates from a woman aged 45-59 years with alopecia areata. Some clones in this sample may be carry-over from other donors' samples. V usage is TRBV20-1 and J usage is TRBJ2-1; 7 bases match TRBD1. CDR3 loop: CSASWAQGDDNEQFF. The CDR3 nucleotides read TGCAGTGCTTCCTGGGCCCAGGGGGACGACAATGAGCAGTTCTTC.